This T cell receptor beta chain was sequenced for a study of CD4 T cells in relation to SARS-CoV-2 and coronaviruses. After removal of 0 bases from V and 9 bases from J, the junction contained 4 bases not matched to a gene. Germline loops: CDR1 MNHNS, CDR2 SASEGT. The CDR3 covers 15 residues. Some clones are missing from TCRdb's copy, which holds only in-frame ones; the method was immunoSEQ multiplex PCR. The table shows approximately 16,000 clones, with roughly 80% occurring only once. Before the COVID-19 pandemic, during about 2011-2019, CD4+ T cells were taken from unexposed donors. Isolation of CD4+ T cells took place after about 9 days in culture. This clone was seen just once. Its specificity is unknown.

The V call is TRBV6-1, the J call TRBJ2-1; 11 nucleotides match TRBD2. This receptor was taken from a human donor in good health. The sample comprised CD4+ T cells from PBMCs, cultured in vitro. The CDR3 sequence: CASSEALAGGSEQFF. The CDR3 nucleotides read TGTGCCAGCAGTGAAGCGTTAGCGGGAGGGAGTGAGCAGTTCTTC.